This T cell receptor beta chain was recovered during a study of early T cells in non-severe SARS-CoV-2 infection. In the library, individual cDNA molecules carried attached unique molecular identifiers. MiXCR, run by TCRdb on the 5' RACE reads, gives a single entry per CDR3 protein. Among 85,000 to 95,000 distinct CDR3 sequences listed, approximately 15% were seen once. This clonotype was seen repeatedly, ten times or more. Per the germline V gene, CDR1 is MDHEN and CDR2 is SYDVKM. The CDR3 extends over 14 amino acids. The ends lost 2 bases at V and 5 bases at J; junction bases unmatched: 2. The specimen sequenced was whole blood. The genes are TRBV28 and TRBJ2-1; 8 bases are shared with TRBD2. The TCR sequence derives from an adult who was a healthcare worker with PCR-confirmed SARS-CoV-2 infection or an uninfected control (not recorded which). The CDR3 DNA follows: TGTGCCAGCAGTTTAGGGGGACTAGACAATGAGCAGTTCTTC. Its protein product is CASSLGGLDNEQFF.